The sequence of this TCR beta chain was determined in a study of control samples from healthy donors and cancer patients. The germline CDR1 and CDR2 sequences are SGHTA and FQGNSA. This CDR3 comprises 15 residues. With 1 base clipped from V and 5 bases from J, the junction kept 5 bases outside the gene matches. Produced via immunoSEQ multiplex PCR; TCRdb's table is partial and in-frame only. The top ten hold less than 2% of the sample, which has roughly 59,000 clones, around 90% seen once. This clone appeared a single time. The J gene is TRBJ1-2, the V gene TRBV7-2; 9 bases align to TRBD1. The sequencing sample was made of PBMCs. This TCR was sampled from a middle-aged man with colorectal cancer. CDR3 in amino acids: CASSLGQGESYGYTF. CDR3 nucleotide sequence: TGTGCCAGCAGCTTAGGACAGGGGGAGAGTTATGGCTACACCTTC.